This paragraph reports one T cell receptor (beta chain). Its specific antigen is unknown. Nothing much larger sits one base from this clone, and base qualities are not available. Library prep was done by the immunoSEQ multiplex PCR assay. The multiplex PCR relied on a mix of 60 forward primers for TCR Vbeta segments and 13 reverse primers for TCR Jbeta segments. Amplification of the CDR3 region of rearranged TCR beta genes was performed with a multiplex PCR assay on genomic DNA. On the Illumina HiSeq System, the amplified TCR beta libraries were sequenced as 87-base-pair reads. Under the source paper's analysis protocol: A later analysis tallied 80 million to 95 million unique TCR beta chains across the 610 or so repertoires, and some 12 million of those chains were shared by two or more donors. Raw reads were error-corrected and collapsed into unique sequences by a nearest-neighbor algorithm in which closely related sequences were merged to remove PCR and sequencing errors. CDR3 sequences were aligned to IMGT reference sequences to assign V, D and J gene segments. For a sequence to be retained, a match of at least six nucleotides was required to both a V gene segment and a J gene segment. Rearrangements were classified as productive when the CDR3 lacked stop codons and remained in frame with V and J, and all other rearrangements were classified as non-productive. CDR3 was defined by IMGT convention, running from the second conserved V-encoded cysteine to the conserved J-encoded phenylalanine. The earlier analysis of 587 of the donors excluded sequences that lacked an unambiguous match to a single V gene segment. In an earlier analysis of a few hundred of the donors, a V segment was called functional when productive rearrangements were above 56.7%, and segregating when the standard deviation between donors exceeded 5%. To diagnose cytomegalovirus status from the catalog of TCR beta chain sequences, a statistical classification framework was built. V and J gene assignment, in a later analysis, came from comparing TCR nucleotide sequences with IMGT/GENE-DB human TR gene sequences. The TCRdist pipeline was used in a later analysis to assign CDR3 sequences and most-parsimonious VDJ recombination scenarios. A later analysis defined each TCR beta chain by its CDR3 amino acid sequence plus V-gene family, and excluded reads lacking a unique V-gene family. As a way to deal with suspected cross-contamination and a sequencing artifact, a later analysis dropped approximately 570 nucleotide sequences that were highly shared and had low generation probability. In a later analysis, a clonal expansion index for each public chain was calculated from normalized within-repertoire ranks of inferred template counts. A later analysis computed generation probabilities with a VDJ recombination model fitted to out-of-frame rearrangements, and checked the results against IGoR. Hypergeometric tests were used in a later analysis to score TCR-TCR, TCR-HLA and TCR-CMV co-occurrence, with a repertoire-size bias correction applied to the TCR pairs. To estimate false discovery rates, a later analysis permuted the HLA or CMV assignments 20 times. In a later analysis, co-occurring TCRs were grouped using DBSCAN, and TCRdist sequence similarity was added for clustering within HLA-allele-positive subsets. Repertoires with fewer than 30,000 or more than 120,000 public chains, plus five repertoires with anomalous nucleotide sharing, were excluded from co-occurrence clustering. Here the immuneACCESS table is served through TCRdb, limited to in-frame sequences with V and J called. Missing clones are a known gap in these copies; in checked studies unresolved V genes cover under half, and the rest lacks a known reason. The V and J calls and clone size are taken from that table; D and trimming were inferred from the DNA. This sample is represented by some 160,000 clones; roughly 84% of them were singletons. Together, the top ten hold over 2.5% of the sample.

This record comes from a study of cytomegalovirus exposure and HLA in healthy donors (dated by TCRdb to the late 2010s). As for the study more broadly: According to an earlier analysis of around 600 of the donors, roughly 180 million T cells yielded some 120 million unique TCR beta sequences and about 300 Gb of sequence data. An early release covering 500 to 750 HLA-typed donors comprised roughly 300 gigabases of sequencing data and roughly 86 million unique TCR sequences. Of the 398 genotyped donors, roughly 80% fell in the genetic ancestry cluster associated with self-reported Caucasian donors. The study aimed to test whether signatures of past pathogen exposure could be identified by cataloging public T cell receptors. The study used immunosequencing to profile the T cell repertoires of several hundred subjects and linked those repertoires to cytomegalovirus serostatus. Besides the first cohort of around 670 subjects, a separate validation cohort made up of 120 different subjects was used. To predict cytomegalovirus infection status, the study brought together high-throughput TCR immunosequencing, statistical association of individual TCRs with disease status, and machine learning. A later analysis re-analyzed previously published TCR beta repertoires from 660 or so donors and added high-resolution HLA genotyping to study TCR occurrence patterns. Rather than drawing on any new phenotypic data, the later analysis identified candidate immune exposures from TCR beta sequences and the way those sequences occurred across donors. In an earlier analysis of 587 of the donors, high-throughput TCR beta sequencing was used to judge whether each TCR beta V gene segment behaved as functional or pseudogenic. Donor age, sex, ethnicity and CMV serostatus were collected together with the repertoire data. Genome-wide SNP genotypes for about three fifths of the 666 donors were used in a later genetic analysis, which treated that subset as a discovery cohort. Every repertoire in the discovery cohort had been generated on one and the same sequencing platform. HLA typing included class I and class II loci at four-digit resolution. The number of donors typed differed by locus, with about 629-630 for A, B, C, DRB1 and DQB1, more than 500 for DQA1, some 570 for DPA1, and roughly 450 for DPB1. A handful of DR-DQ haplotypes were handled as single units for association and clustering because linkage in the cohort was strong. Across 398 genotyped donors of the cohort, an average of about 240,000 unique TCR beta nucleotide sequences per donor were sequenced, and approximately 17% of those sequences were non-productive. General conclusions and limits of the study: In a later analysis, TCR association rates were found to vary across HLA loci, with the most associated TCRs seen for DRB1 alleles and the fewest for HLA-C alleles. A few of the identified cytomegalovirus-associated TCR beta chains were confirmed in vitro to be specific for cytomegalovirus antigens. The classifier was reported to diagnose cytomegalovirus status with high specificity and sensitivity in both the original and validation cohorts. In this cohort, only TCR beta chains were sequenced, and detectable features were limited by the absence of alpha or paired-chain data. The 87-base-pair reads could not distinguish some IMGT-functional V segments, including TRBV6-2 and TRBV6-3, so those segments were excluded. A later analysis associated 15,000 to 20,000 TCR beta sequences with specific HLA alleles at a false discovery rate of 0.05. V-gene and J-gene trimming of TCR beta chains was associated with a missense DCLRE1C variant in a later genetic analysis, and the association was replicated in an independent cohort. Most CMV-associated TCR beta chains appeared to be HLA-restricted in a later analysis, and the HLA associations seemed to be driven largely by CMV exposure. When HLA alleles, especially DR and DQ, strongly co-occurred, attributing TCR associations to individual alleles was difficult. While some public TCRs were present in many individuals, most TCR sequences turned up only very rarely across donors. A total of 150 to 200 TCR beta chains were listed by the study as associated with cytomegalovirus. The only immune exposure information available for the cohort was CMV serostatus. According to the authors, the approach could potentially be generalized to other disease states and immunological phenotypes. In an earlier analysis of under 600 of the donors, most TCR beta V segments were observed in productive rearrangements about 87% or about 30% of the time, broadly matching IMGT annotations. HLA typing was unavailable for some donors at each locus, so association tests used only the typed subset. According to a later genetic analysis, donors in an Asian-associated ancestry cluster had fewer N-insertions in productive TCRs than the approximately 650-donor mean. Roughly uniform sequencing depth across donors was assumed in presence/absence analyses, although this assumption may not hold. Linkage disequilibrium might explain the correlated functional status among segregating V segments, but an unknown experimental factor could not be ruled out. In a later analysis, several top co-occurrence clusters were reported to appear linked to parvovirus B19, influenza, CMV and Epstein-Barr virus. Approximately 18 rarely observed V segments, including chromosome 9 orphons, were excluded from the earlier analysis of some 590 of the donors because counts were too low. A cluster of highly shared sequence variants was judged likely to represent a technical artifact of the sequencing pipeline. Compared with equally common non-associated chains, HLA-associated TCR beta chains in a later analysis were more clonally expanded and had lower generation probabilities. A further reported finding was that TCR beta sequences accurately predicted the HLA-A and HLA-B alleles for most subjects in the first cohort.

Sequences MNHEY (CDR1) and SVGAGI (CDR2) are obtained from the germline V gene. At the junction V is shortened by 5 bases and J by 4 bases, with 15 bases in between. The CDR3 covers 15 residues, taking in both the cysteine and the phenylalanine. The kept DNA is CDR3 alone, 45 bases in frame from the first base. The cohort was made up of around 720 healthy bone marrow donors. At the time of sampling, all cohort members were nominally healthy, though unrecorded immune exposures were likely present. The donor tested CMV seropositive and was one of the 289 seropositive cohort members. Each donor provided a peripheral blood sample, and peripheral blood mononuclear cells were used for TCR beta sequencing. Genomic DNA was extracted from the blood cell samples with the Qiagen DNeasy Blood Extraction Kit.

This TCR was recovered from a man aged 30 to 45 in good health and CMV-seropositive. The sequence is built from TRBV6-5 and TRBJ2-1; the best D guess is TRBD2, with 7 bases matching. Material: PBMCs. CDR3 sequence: CASSQSGTNYNEQFF. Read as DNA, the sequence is TGTGCCAGCAGTCAGAGCGGGACAAATTACAATGAGCAGTTCTTC.